The 17 T cell receptor beta chains reported below all come from one sample, sequenced in a study of blood T cells in healthy people across ages. Alongside a J-beta primer mix, a sample-barcoded 5' primer served in a second PCR lasting 7 to 11 cycles. TCRdb re-called the 5' RACE reads through MiXCR, storing one row per CDR3 protein. Altogether hundreds of thousands of distinct CDR3 sequences are present, 24% being singletons, with the ten largest covering just over 8.5%. These data are also associated with another study on T cells of mothers and their children.

The sequencing input was blood. These receptors were collected from a boy aged 5-17 years in good health.

The V and J genes are TRBV20-1 and TRBJ2-4; D is perhaps TRBD2 (6 bases). The CDR3 consists of 15 residues. Between the trimmed V and J ends, which lost 0 bases and 2 bases, there was a span of 11 bases. CDR1 and CDR2 (germline): DFQATT, SNEGSKA (reference sequence). The CDR3 nucleotides are TGCAGTGCTAGAGATTGGGCGGGAACCAAAAACATTCAGTACTTC. This translates into CSARDWAGTKNIQYF.

The gene calls are TRBV6-6 and TRBJ1-3; 7 bases line up with TRBD1. The germline V gene has CDR1 MNHNY and CDR2 SVGAGI (reference sequence). The CDR3 covers 13 residues. J was trimmed by 4 bases and V by 10 bases; bases with no gene match: 7. The CDR3 bases are TGTGCCACCCGACAGGGCGGAGGAAACACCATATATTTT. It encodes CATRQGGGNTIYF.

V is TRBV15 and J is TRBJ2-2, with D perhaps matching TRBD1 (6 bases). CDR1 is LNHNV, CDR2 YYDKDF, per germline (reference sequence). With 10 bases removed from V and 2 bases from J, the gap between germline ends came to 20 bases. The length of the CDR3 is 16 residues. The CDR3 bases are TGTGCCATCACCAGACAGCCGGGACAAAACACCGGGGAGCTGTTTTTT. Translated: CAITRQPGQNTGELFF.

Only a few counts were recorded for this clonotype. The chain is built from TRBV4-3 and TRBJ1-6, with D tentatively TRBD1 (6 bases). Trimming removed 0 bases from V and 9 bases from J, with 18 bases in between. Germline V gives CDR1 LGHNA, CDR2 YSLEER. This CDR3 region has 17 residues. CDR3 in amino acids: CASSQDLPGQLGSPLHF. Written as DNA, the CDR3 is TGCGCCAGCAGCCAAGATTTACCCGGACAGTTGGGTTCACCCCTCCACTTT.

V is TRBV3-1 and J is TRBJ2-7; no reliable D call. Germline V gene data show CDR1 as LGHDT and CDR2 as YNNKEL (reference sequence). The CDR3 length is 13 residues. V was cut by 1 base and J by 0 bases, with 4 bases left in between. CDR3 DNA: TGTGCCAGCAGCCAAGTTGACTCCTACGAGCAGTACTTC. Residues: CASSQVDSYEQYF.

The rearrangement links TRBV7-2 to TRBJ2-5, with D unresolved. Trimming cost V 5 bases and J 0 bases, with 10 bases left between them. The CDR3 consists of 14 residues. The germline CDR1 and CDR2 sequences are SGHTA and FQGNSA. The CDR3 spells CASSPAGNQETQYF. CDR3 DNA sequence: TGTGCCAGCAGCCCCGCCGGCAACCAAGAGACCCAGTACTTC.

The chain joins TRBV5-1 to TRBJ2-2; D unclear. The V end was cut by 3 bases, the J end by 1 base, with 4 bases between. The CDR3 contains 13 residues. CDR1 is SGHRS and CDR2 is YFSETQ in the germline V gene. The CDR3 loop reads CASSYRNTGELFF. The CDR3 coding sequence is TGCGCCAGCAGCTACAGGAACACCGGGGAGCTGTTTTTT.

The sample holds a few counts of this clonotype. The chain links TRBV6-4 to TRBJ2-3, with D tentatively TRBD1 or TRBD2 (5 bases each). The CDR3 has 15 residues. From germline, CDR1 is MRHNA and CDR2 SNTAGT. Deletions cut 4 bases from V and 4 bases from J, with 15 bases between. Here the CDR3 DNA reads TGTGCCAGCAGTGCCGCGGTTGTGGGACCAGATACGCAGTATTTT. Residues: CASSAAVVGPDTQYF.

This clonotype was seen more than once but under ten times. The V gene is TRBV5-6, the J gene TRBJ2-5; 10 bases align to TRBD1. CDR3 length equals 15 residues. J lost 5 bases, V lost 0 bases, and 4 bases had no gene match. The V gene's germline CDR1 is SGHDT and CDR2 YYEEEE. For the CDR3, the DNA is TGTGCCAGCAGCTTGGCCGGGACAGGGGTGGAGACCCAGTACTTC. Protein product: CASSLAGTGVETQYF.

The rearrangement uses TRBV7-8 and TRBJ2-1; D is ambiguous. Trimming took 6 bases from V and 7 from J, leaving 7 bases between them. The CDR3 length is 11 residues. Germline V gene data show CDR1 as SGHVS and CDR2 as FQNEAQ. The CDR3 loop is CASRRENEQFF. The CDR3 nucleotides are TGTGCCAGCAGGAGAGAAAATGAGCAGTTCTTC.

This clonotype was observed a few times. This chain uses TRBV4-1 with TRBJ2-7, with 10 bases that match TRBD1. The germline gives CDR1 MGHRA, CDR2 YSYEKL. The CDR3 contains 15 residues. Losses at the gene ends were 1 base for V and 1 base for J; bases not matched to a gene: 1. CDR3 sequence (DNA): TGCGCCAGCAGCCAAGCGGGACAGGGGTCCTACGAGCAGTACTTC. As protein: CASSQAGQGSYEQYF.

The chain uses TRBV7-2 and TRBJ2-7; 7 bases map to TRBD2. Germline CDR1 SGHTA, CDR2 FQGNSA. V was pared by 1 base and J by 1 base, with 4 bases of the junction left unmatched. CDR3 length: 15 residues. The chain's CDR3 is CASSLVSGRSYEQYF. CDR3 bases: TGTGCCAGCAGCTTAGTTAGCGGGCGTTCCTACGAGCAGTACTTC.

This clonotype showed up just a few times. The CDR3 DNA sequence: TGTGCCAGCACCCTCGGTCCGGGACAGGGGCGCTTTGAGACCCAGTACTTC. Its protein is CASTLGPGQGRFETQYF. This chain uses TRBV7-9 with TRBJ2-5; 10 bases map to TRBD1. Per the germline V gene, CDR1 is SEHNR and CDR2 is FQNEAQ (reference sequence). The V gene end was trimmed by 7 bases and the J gene end by 5 bases; junction bases not matched to a gene: 16. CDR3 length: 17 residues.

The genes are TRBV10-3 and TRBJ2-5; D could derive from TRBD1 or TRBD2 (5 bases each). Trimming removed 11 bases from V and 0 bases from J, with 19 bases in between. CDR3 length equals 15 residues. The germline gives CDR1 ENHRY, CDR2 SYGVKD. CDR3 bases: TGTGCCTCTCAATCCGGGGCACCGTACCAAGAGACCCAGTACTTC. It translates to CASQSGAPYQETQYF.

This clonotype was recorded a few times. V gene TRBV5-5 combines with J gene TRBJ1-4; D might be TRBD1 (6 bases). The V end lost 0 bases, the J end lost 7 bases, and 13 bases lay between the germline ends. Germline V gene lookup returns CDR1 SGHKS and CDR2 YYEKEE (reference sequence). This CDR3 is 15 amino acids long. The CDR3 loop reads CASSLGMTGGEKLFF. The CDR3 region has the DNA TGTGCCAGCAGCTTGGGTATGACAGGAGGTGAAAAACTGTTTTTT.

This rearrangement joins TRBV6-6 to TRBJ1-2, with D tentatively TRBD1 (5 bases). The CDR3 has 12 residues. V lost 8 bases and J 6 bases, leaving 13 bases between the germline ends. Germline V gene data show CDR1 as MNHNY and CDR2 as SVGAGI (reference sequence). CDR3 DNA sequence: TGTGCCAGCGGCGGGACTACCAATGGCTACACCTTC. It translates to CASGGTTNGYTF.

The DNA for the CDR3 is TGTGCCAGCAGTTCCAGGACTAGCGACATAATGAAGCAGTTCTTC. Amino acid sequence: CASSSRTSDIMKQFF. The chain uses TRBV27 and TRBJ2-1; 9 bases map to TRBD2. With V trimmed by 4 bases and J by 11 bases, 12 bases remained unmatched. The CDR3 covers 15 residues. Germline V gives CDR1 MNHEY, CDR2 SMNVEV (reference sequence).